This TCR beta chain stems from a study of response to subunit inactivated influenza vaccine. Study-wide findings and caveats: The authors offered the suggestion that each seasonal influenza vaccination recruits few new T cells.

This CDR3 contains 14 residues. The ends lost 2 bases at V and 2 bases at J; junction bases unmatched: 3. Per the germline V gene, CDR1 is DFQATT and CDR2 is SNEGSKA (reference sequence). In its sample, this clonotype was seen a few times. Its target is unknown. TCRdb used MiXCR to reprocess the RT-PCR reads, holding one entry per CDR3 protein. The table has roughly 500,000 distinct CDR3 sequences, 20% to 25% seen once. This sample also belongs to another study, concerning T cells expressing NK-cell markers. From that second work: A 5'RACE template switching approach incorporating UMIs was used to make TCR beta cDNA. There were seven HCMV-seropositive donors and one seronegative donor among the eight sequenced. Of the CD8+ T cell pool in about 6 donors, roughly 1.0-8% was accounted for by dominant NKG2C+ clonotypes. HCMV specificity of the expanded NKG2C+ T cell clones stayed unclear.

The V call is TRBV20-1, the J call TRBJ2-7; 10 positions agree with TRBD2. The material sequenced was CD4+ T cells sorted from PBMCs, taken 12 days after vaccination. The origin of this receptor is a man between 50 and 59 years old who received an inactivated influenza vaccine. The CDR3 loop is CSARLAGGTYEQYF. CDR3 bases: TGCAGTGCTAGATTAGCGGGAGGAACCTACGAGCAGTACTTC.